This TCR beta chain was sequenced in a study of shared clonotypes between healthy human individuals. Each subset's genomic DNA was split evenly across several immunoSEQ plates. Produced via immunoSEQ multiplex PCR; TCRdb's table is partial and in-frame only. Here the sample spans over 1.4 million clones, roughly 96% being singletons. Unmatched junction bases numbered 4, after V lost 2 bases and J lost 3 bases. The CDR3 totals 14 residues. Per germline, CDR1 MNHEY and CDR2 SVGAGI. Sample: naive CD4+ T cells sorted from blood. The subset was: CD45RA+ positively selected. The chain employs TRBV6-5 and TRBJ2-7; TRBD2 matches 7 bases. This sequence was found in a man in his thirties or forties in good health. CDR3 amino acids: CASSYPGGLYEQYF. CDR3 nucleotide sequence: TGTGCCAGCAGTTACCCGGGGGGTCTCTACGAGCAGTACTTC.